One T cell receptor (beta chain) is described in this entry. Repertoires were generated with immunoSEQ multiplex PCR, while TCRdb's copy carries only in-frame clones and drops some. Here the sample spans approximately 82,000 clones, around 78% being singletons. The sample originates from a study of OX40 agonist ivuxolimab in advanced cancers. The CDR3 totals 14 residues. V was trimmed by 5 bases and J by 4 bases, leaving 16 bases between them. The germline gives CDR1 GTSNPN, CDR2 SVGIG (reference sequence). The rearrangement joins TRBV30 to TRBJ2-3; D tentatively fits TRBD1 or TRBD2 (6 bases each). The specimen was CD4+ or CD8+ T cells sorted from blood, collected in a trial of the OX40 agonist ivuxolimab. The receptor's source is an adult with an advanced solid tumor such as melanoma, head and neck, liver or kidney cancer. The DNA for the CDR3 is TGTGCCTGGGGGGACATCGGGGGCCCAGATACGCAGTATTTT. Encoded protein: CAWGDIGGPDTQYF.